What follows are 30 T cell receptor beta chains derived from one specimen sequenced in a study of blood T cell repertoires in COVID-19. TCRdb's copy holds only in-frame clones and misses some; the assay was immunoSEQ multiplex PCR. The data show some 330,000 clones, over 70% seen once. Sequenced: PBMCs or T cells enriched from blood (not recorded which). Receptors were obtained from a man in his thirties or forties who had recovered from COVID-19.

V is TRBV13 and J is TRBJ2-3; 10 nucleotides align to TRBD2. The CDR3 consists of 16 residues. Germline CDR1 and CDR2: PRHDT and FYEKMQ (reference sequence). The V segment lost 4 bases and the J segment 4 bases; nucleotides outside the gene matches: 8. Written as DNA, the CDR3 is TGTGCCAGCAGCTGGGCCGGGACTAGCGTCGCAGATACGCAGTATTTT. This gives the protein CASSWAGTSVADTQYF.

V gene TRBV5-6 combines with J gene TRBJ2-7; 8 bases are a match to TRBD1. The CDR3 covers 16 residues. V shed 0 bases, J shed 5 bases, and the junction held 10 bases outside the gene matches. In germline, CDR1 is SGHDT, CDR2 YYEEEE. The CDR3 DNA follows: TGTGCCAGCAGCTTGGACCCCGGGCAGGGGGCGGACGAGCAGTACTTC. This encodes CASSLDPGQGADEQYF.

CDR3 DNA: TGTGCCAGCAGTTTTCAATCCCCCTCCTACGAGCAGTACTTC. Amino acid sequence: CASSFQSPSYEQYF. V is TRBV27 and J is TRBJ2-7; D ambiguous. CDR1 and CDR2 (germline): MNHEY, SMNVEV (reference sequence). The ends were cut back, 3 bases at V and 0 bases at J, with 9 bases in the middle. The CDR3 spans 14 residues.

The CDR3 here is CAWSDRQGVLPEAFF. In nucleotides, the CDR3 is TGTGCCTGGTCCGATCGACAGGGGGTATTACCTGAAGCTTTCTTT. The chain recombines TRBV30 with TRBJ1-1, with 9 bases identical to TRBD1. The CDR3 spans 15 residues. Germline V gene lookup returns CDR1 GTSNPN and CDR2 SVGIG (reference sequence). The ends lost 5 bases at V and 6 bases at J; junction bases unmatched: 13.

The chain combines TRBV6-5 with TRBJ2-2, with D perhaps matching TRBD1 (6 bases). This CDR3 contains 15 residues. V was shortened by 5 bases and J by 4 bases, with 14 bases between the two germline ends. Germline values: CDR1 MNHEY, CDR2 SVGAGI. The CDR3 protein is CASSLQGLATGELFF. CDR3 DNA: TGTGCCAGCAGTCTACAGGGTTTGGCCACCGGGGAGCTGTTTTTT.

This clone was picked up a small number of times. V is TRBV30 and J is TRBJ2-2, with 8 bases matching TRBD2. CDR1 and CDR2 (germline): GTSNPN, SVGIG (reference sequence). The trim removed 4 bases at V and 0 bases at J, leaving 1 base unmatched. This CDR3 has 14 amino acids. The chain's CDR3 is CAWKGLANTGELFF. The CDR3 DNA sequence: TGTGCCTGGAAGGGACTAGCGAACACCGGGGAGCTGTTTTTT.

This clone was counted a single time. The V gene is TRBV3-1 (or the pseudogene TRBV3-2), the J gene TRBJ1-2, with 9 bases matching TRBD1. Germline trimming cut 4 bases from V and 3 bases from J; bases unmatched to any gene: 9. The CDR3 contains 16 residues. Germline V gives CDR1 LGHDT, CDR2 YNNKEL (reference sequence). Here the CDR3 reads CASSPGQGRIDYGYTF. The CDR3 DNA reads as TGTGCCAGCAGCCCCGGACAGGGGAGGATCGACTATGGCTACACCTTC.

The chain employs TRBV6-2 or TRBV6-3 and TRBJ2-1, with TRBD1 matching over 7 bases. Germline trimming cut 2 bases from V and 7 bases from J; bases unmatched to any gene: 5. The germline V gene has CDR1 MNHEY and CDR2 SVGEGT. The length of the CDR3 is 14 residues. CDR3 sequence: CASSYPGTVNEQFF. The DNA of the CDR3 is TGTGCCAGCAGTTACCCAGGGACAGTAAATGAGCAGTTCTTC.

V usage is TRBV15 and J usage is TRBJ1-5; D is unresolved. Trimming took 1 base from V and 5 from J, leaving 15 bases between them. Germline V gene sequence: CDR1 LNHNV, CDR2 YYDKDF (reference sequence). The CDR3 totals 16 residues. CDR3 DNA: TGTGCCACCAGCAGAGGAAGTCGGCAGGTACATCAGCCCCAGCATTTT. Residues: CATSRGSRQVHQPQHF. The entire variable domain, with the rest obtained from reference TRBV15 and TRBJ1-5, is as follows: DAMVIQNPRYQVTQFGKPVTLSCSQTLNHNVMYWYQQKSSQAPKLLFHYYDKDFNNEADTPDNFQSRRPNTSFCFLDIRSPGLGDTAMYLCATSRGSRQVHQPQHFGDGTRLSIL.

This clone showed up just once. V gene TRBV9 combines with J gene TRBJ2-1; 10 bases line up with TRBD2. CDR3 length: 17 amino acids. V was clipped by 1 base and J by 4 bases; unmatched bases: 8. Germline V lookup: CDR1 SGDLS, CDR2 YYNGEE. This chain's CDR3 is CASSVLGERGGYNEQFF. CDR3 nucleotide sequence: TGTGCCAGCAGCGTATTAGGCGAGCGGGGGGGATACAATGAGCAGTTCTTC.

This clone was seen just once. The chain is built from TRBV24-1 and TRBJ2-3, with 12 bases matching TRBD1. After removal of 3 bases from V and 5 bases from J, the junction contained 5 bases not matched to a gene. The CDR3 spans 16 residues. CDR1 is KGHDR, CDR2 SFDVKD, per germline. CDR3 sequence (DNA): TGTGCCACCAGTGATGGGACAGGGGGCCATGGAGATACGCAGTATTTT. Its translation: CATSDGTGGHGDTQYF.

V usage is TRBV7-9 and J usage is TRBJ2-7, with D possibly matching TRBD2 (7 bases). V was shortened by 5 bases and J by 4 bases, with 27 bases between the two germline ends. Germline CDR1 SEHNR, CDR2 FQNEAQ (reference sequence). This CDR3 is built from 18 residues. CDR3 nucleotides: TGTGCCAGCAGCCATCTCCTAGGAGGTGGGGGGGCCAGGTACGAGCAGTACTTC. It is translated as CASSHLLGGGGARYEQYF.

This chain connects TRBV5-8 to TRBJ1-3; 7 bases match TRBD1. The CDR3 totals 15 residues. J gave up 0 bases and V 3 bases, and 3 bases lay outside the gene matches. Germline values: CDR1 SGHTS, CDR2 YDEGEE. CDR3 loop: CASSWGTVSGNTIYF. The CDR3, as DNA: TGTGCCAGCAGCTGGGGGACAGTCTCTGGAAACACCATATATTTT. Full variable domain (outside the CDR3, taken from reference TRBV5-8 and TRBJ1-3): EAGVTQSPTHLIKTRGQQATLRCSPISGHTSVYWYQQALGLGLQFLLWYDEGEERNRGNFPPRFSGRQFPNYSSELNVNALELEDSALYLCASSWGTVSGNTIYFGEGSWLTVV.

This clone was counted a few times. The chain couples TRBV29-1 to TRBJ1-2, with D possibly matching TRBD1 (6 bases). This CDR3 has 13 residues. Trimming pared 4 bases from V and 7 bases from J, leaving 16 bases between. Germline CDR1 and CDR2: SQVTM and ANQGSEA. The CDR3 sequence is CSVGELQGVGYTF. CDR3 nucleotides: TGCAGCGTTGGAGAACTACAGGGTGTTGGCTACACCTTC.

The V call is TRBV15, the J call TRBJ2-7; tentatively, D is TRBD1 (6 bases). The CDR3 contains 12 residues. Trimming removed 6 bases at V and 5 bases at J, with 11 bases between. Germline V gives CDR1 LNHNV, CDR2 YYDKDF (reference sequence). The CDR3, as DNA: TGTGCCACCAGTACGACAGGCGACGAGCAGTACTTC. Amino acids: CATSTTGDEQYF.

The chain couples TRBV7-8 to TRBJ1-6; TRBD1 might be the D (6 bases). From germline, CDR1 is SGHVS and CDR2 FQNEAQ. CDR3 length equals 15 residues. Trimming cost V 5 bases and J 9 bases, with 17 bases left between them. The CDR3, as DNA: TGTGCCAGCAGCCCCCGAAAAGGGGGTAGTTCACCCCTCCACTTT. This codes for CASSPRKGGSSPLHF.

There are a few counts of this clone. The chain recombines TRBV3-1 (or the pseudogene TRBV3-2) with TRBJ1-5, with 8 nucleotides matching TRBD1. J gave up 4 bases and V 1 base, and 3 bases lay outside the gene matches. Germline-derived CDR1 and CDR2 are LGHDT and YNNKEL (reference sequence). This CDR3 contains 15 residues. CDR3 nucleotide sequence: TGTGCCAGCAGCCAAGGACAGGGGACTAATCAGCCCCAGCATTTT. It yields the protein CASSQGQGTNQPQHF.

The rearrangement joins TRBV30 to TRBJ2-2; D not resolved. Germline CDR1 reads GTSNPN; CDR2 reads SVGIG (reference sequence). V lost 0 bases to trimming and J lost 9 bases, with 11 bases between them. The CDR3 runs to 13 residues. The CDR3 spells CAWSVAVAWELFF. CDR3 bases: TGTGCCTGGAGTGTGGCCGTAGCCTGGGAGCTGTTTTTT.

The chain links TRBV2 to TRBJ1-5, with D possibly TRBD1 on 6 matching bases. Trimming took off 4 bases at V and 0 bases at J, with 16 bases between the two ends. The CDR3 length is 17 residues. Germline V CDR1 and CDR2: SNHLY, FYNNEI. Written as DNA, the CDR3 is TGTGCCAGCAGTGCAAGCCTCGGACAGACTAGCAATCAGCCCCAGCATTTT. Protein product: CASSASLGQTSNQPQHF.

This chain connects TRBV7-2 to TRBJ2-7, with TRBD1 matching 8 bases. The CDR3 runs 13 residues. V shed 5 bases, J shed 7 bases, and the junction held 7 bases outside the gene matches. From germline, CDR1 is SGHTA and CDR2 FQGNSA. The CDR3 here is CASSASGGWEQYF. CDR3 bases: TGTGCCAGCAGCGCCTCAGGGGGCTGGGAGCAGTACTTC.

V is TRBV19 and J is TRBJ2-2, with 9 bases fitting TRBD2. The germline gives CDR1 LNHDA, CDR2 SQIVND (reference sequence). Trimming at V came to 6 bases and at J to 4 bases, leaving 6 bases not matched to a gene. The CDR3 is made up of 15 amino acids. DNA of the CDR3: TGTGCCAGTAGGGGACTAGCCCCCAGCACCGGGGAGCTGTTTTTT. This encodes CASRGLAPSTGELFF. Together with reference TRBV19 and TRBJ2-2, the CDR3 gives the full variable domain: DGGITQSPKYLFRKEGQNVTLSCEQNLNHDAMYWYRQDPGQGLRLIYYSQIVNDFQKGDIAEGYSVSREKKESFPLTVTSAQKNPTAFYLCASRGLAPSTGELFFGEGSRLTVL.

V and J are TRBV3-1 (or the pseudogene TRBV3-2) and TRBJ2-1; weak D call: TRBD1 (7 bases). Germline lookup yields CDR1 LGHDT and CDR2 YNNKEL (reference sequence). This CDR3 region has 17 residues. V dropped 1 base and J dropped 2 bases, with 15 bases sitting between them. The DNA for the CDR3 is TGTGCCAGCAGCCAAGGTCAGGGGGGCCTAACCTACAATGAGCAGTTCTTC. This gives the protein CASSQGQGGLTYNEQFF.

V is TRBV4-1 and J is TRBJ1-4, with TRBD1 matching over 8 bases. CDR3 length: 15 amino acids. CDR1 is MGHRA and CDR2 is YSYEKL in the germline V gene. Unmatched junction bases numbered 2, after V lost 0 bases and J lost 5 bases. CDR3 nucleotides: TGCGCCAGCAGCCAAGAGGGACAGGCGAATGAAAAACTGTTTTTT. Translation: CASSQEGQANEKLFF.

The chain uses TRBV30 and TRBJ1-5; weak D call: TRBD1 (5 bases). The germline CDR1 and CDR2 sequences are GTSNPN and SVGIG (reference sequence). The CDR3 contains 15 residues. V was cut by 0 bases and J by 0 bases, with 9 bases left in between. CDR3 region: CAWSVRGYSNQPQHF. The CDR3 nucleotides read TGTGCCTGGAGTGTTCGGGGGTATAGCAATCAGCCCCAGCATTTT.

The chain carries TRBV4-2 and TRBJ1-3; D call uncertain. Germline CDR1 is LGHNA and CDR2 is YNFKEQ. The CDR3 covers 15 residues. V was cut by 1 base and J by 4 bases, with 11 bases left in between. CDR3 DNA: TGTGCCAGCAGCCAAGGGATGACTGTCGGAAACACCATATATTTT. Translation: CASSQGMTVGNTIYF.

The chain employs TRBV5-1 and TRBJ2-7, with 9 bases matching TRBD2. Germline CDR1 SGHRS, CDR2 YFSETQ. There are 14 residues in the CDR3. Trimming removed 3 bases from V and 3 bases from J; junction bases left unmatched: 4. The CDR3 loop reads CASSSRTSDYEQYF. CDR3 in DNA: TGCGCCAGCAGCTCCCGGACTAGCGACTACGAGCAGTACTTC.

This sequence joins TRBV27 and TRBJ2-7; 10 bases map to TRBD1. The CDR3 extends over 14 amino acids. Looked up from germline, CDR1 is MNHEY and CDR2 is SMNVEV (reference sequence). V trimming: 4 bases; J trimming: 7 bases; junction bases outside the gene matches: 7. The CDR3, as DNA: TGTGCCAGCAGTTCTCGACAGGGGGCGAGGGAGCAGTACTTC. Amino acid sequence: CASSSRQGAREQYF.

The genes are TRBV7-9 and TRBJ1-2; D may be TRBD1 (5 bases). The CDR3 has 12 residues. Trimming pared 8 bases from V and 7 bases from J, leaving 14 bases between. Germline values: CDR1 SEHNR, CDR2 FQNEAQ (reference sequence). The CDR3 is CASLDIERGYTF. CDR3 nucleotide sequence: TGTGCCAGCTTGGACATTGAGCGTGGCTACACCTTC.

This chain uses TRBV5-4 with TRBJ2-7, with TRBD2 matching over 10 bases. Germline trimming cut 4 bases from V and 2 bases from J; bases unmatched to any gene: 3. Germline CDR1 SGHNT, CDR2 YYREEE (reference sequence). This CDR3 has 14 amino acids. CDR3 nucleotides: TGTGCCAGCAGCGCAAGCGGGGGGGCCTACGAGCAGTACTTC. It translates to CASSASGGAYEQYF.

The chain carries TRBV7-2 and TRBJ2-3, with 14 nucleotides matching TRBD2. The CDR3 sequence is 17 residues long. J gave up 6 bases and V 5 bases, and 10 bases lay outside the gene matches. Germline V CDR1 and CDR2: SGHTA, FQGNSA. CDR3 sequence: CASSIRRTSGGRDTQYF. The CDR3 DNA is TGTGCCAGCAGCATACGAAGGACTAGCGGGGGGCGGGATACGCAGTATTTT.